The 9 T cell receptor beta chains reported below all come from one sample, sequenced in a study of cytomegalovirus exposure and HLA in healthy donors. The study ran its PCR with 60 Vbeta and 13 Jbeta primers. This table comes from immunoSEQ multiplex PCR, and its TCRdb copy is limited to in-frame clones, with some not included. The sample lists 160,000 or so clones, 70% to 85% occurring once. The sample was PBMCs. The receptor set was obtained from a woman aged 35 to 49 in good health and CMV-seronegative.

The J gene is TRBJ2-4, the V gene TRBV5-4, with a weak D call TRBD1 (5 bases). V was pared by 0 bases and J by 3 bases, with 10 bases between. Looked up from germline, CDR1 is SGHNT and CDR2 is YYREEE (reference sequence). This CDR3 contains 15 residues. The CDR3 region has the DNA TGTGCCAGCAGCTTGGGGGTAGGGGACAAAAACATTCAGTACTTC. Protein: CASSLGVGDKNIQYF.

V and J are TRBV27 and TRBJ1-1; D remains ambiguous. V shed 6 bases and J shed 1 base, with 12 bases lying between them. Germline V gene sequence: CDR1 MNHEY, CDR2 SMNVEV (reference sequence). The CDR3 has 14 residues. The CDR3 coding sequence is TGTGCCAGCAGATTTGTGCGGAGGAACACTGAAGCTTTCTTT. This sequence encodes CASRFVRRNTEAFF.

The gene calls are TRBV18 and TRBJ1-1; D remains unclear. V was cut by 2 bases and J by 13 bases, with 23 bases left in between. The CDR3 totals 15 residues. Germline CDR1 KGHSH, CDR2 LQKENI. The CDR3: CASSPEVKLWEKGFF. CDR3 nucleotide sequence: TGTGCCAGCTCACCAGAGGTCAAGCTTTGGGAGAAGGGTTTCTTT.

There are a few counts of this clone. V is TRBV6-6 and J is TRBJ2-2; D is ambiguous. CDR1 is MNHNY, CDR2 SVGAGI, per germline (reference sequence). Trimming took 2 bases from V and 6 from J, leaving 4 bases between them. The CDR3 spans 12 residues. The CDR3 DNA follows: TGTGCCAGCAGTTACGGCCCCGGGGAGCTGTTTTTT. This gives the protein CASSYGPGELFF.

The chain is built from TRBV5-6 and TRBJ1-1, with TRBD1 identical over 7 bases. Trimming took 4 bases from V and 0 from J; bases not matched to a gene: 9. Germline V CDR1 and CDR2: SGHDT, YYEEEE. CDR3 length: 16 residues. The DNA of the CDR3 is TGTGCCAGCAGCCGCCCTCTGACAGGGCTGAACACTGAAGCTTTCTTT. This translates into CASSRPLTGLNTEAFF.

The rearrangement uses TRBV7-9 and TRBJ2-3; 11 bases align to TRBD2. The CDR3 has 15 residues. V gave up 1 base and J gave up 7 bases; unmatched junction bases: 4. The germline V gene has CDR1 SEHNR and CDR2 FQNEAQ (reference sequence). CDR3 loop: CASSLVAGGPNTQYF. The CDR3 DNA reads as TGTGCCAGCAGCTTAGTAGCGGGAGGGCCAAATACGCAGTATTTT.

A few counts support this clone. V and J are TRBV5-1 and TRBJ2-5, with 8 bases that match TRBD2. The CDR3 length is 10 residues. V shed 7 bases, J shed 12 bases, and the junction held 5 bases outside the gene matches. From germline, CDR1 is SGHRS and CDR2 YFSETQ. The CDR3 is CASRGGPEYF. In nucleotides, the CDR3 is TGCGCCAGCCGGGGGGGACCCGAGTACTTC.

The rearrangement uses TRBV5-5 and TRBJ1-1; the D is unclear. V was clipped by 4 bases and J by 1 base, with 14 bases between them. The CDR3 consists of 15 residues. The germline V gene has CDR1 SGHKS and CDR2 YYEKEE (reference sequence). The CDR3, as DNA: TGTGCCAGCAGCAATTCGCACCCAGGGAACACTGAAGCTTTCTTT. Protein sequence: CASSNSHPGNTEAFF.

The chain combines TRBV30 with TRBJ2-7; D is ambiguous. The germline V gene has CDR1 GTSNPN and CDR2 SVGIG (reference sequence). The CDR3 runs to 13 residues. Trimming cost V 0 bases and J 2 bases, with 8 bases left between them. The CDR3 sequence: CAWSVLSTYEQYF. Here the CDR3 DNA reads TGTGCCTGGAGTGTACTGTCCACCTACGAGCAGTACTTC. The full variable domain, completed using reference TRBV30 and TRBJ2-7, is SQTIHQWPATLVQPVGSPLSLECTVEGTSNPNLYWYRQAAGRGLQLLFYSVGIGQISSEVPQNLSASRPQDRQFILSSKKLLLSDSGFYLCAWSVLSTYEQYFGPGTRLTVT.